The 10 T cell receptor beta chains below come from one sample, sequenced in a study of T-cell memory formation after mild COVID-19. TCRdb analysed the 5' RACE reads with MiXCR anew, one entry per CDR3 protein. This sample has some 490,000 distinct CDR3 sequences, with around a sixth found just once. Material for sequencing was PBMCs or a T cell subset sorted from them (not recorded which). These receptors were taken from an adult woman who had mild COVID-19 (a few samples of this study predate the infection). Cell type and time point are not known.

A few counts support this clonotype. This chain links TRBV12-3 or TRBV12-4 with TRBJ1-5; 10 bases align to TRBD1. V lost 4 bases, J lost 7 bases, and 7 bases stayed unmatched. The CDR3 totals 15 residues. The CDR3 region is CASSSRGQGNQPQHF. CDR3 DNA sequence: TGTGCCAGCAGTTCGAGGGGACAGGGGAACCAGCCCCAGCATTTT.

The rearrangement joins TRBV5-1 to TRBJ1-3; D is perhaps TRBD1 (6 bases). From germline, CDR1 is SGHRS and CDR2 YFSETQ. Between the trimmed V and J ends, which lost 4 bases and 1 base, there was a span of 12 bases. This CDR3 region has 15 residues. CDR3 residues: CASSPDSTSGNTIYF. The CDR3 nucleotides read TGCGCCAGCAGCCCGGACAGCACATCTGGAAACACCATATATTTT.

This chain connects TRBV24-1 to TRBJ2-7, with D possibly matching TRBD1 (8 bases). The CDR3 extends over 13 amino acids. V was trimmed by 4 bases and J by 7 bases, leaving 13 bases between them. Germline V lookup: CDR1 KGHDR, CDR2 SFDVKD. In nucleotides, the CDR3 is TGTGCCACCAGTGACCAGCGGGACAGGGAGCAGTACTTC. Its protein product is CATSDQRDREQYF.

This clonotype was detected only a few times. The CDR3 here is CASSQGNNEQFF. In DNA form, the CDR3 reads TGTGCCAGCAGCCAGGGGAACAATGAGCAGTTCTTC. This chain links TRBV7-6 with TRBJ2-1, with D possibly matching TRBD1 (6 bases). CDR1 is SGHVS and CDR2 is FNYEAQ in the germline V gene. V was pared by 5 bases and J by 5 bases, with 7 bases between. This CDR3 contains 12 residues.

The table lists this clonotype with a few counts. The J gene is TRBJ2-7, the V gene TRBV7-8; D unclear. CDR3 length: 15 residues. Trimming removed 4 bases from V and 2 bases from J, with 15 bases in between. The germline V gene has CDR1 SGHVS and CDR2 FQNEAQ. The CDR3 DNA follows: TGTGCCAGCAGCTCCCGGAAGACCCTAACCTACGAGCAGTACTTC. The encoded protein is CASSSRKTLTYEQYF.

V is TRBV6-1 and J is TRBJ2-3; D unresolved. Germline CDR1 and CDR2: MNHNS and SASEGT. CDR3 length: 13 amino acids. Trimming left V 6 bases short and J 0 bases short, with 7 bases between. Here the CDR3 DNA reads TGTGCCAGCAGGGGGTCTAGCACAGATACGCAGTATTTT. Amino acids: CASRGSSTDTQYF.

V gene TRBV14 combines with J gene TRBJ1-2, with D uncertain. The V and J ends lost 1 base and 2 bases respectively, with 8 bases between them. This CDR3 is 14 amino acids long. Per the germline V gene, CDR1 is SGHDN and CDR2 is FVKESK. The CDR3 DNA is TGTGCCAGCAGCCAAGTTTCAGCCAACTATGGCTACACCTTC. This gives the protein CASSQVSANYGYTF.

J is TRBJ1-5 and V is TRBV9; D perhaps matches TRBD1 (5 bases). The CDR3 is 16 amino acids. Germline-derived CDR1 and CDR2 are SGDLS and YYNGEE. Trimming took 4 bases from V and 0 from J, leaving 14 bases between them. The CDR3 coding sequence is TGTGCCAGCAGCCTACGGCGGGACTTTAGCAATCAGCCCCAGCATTTT. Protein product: CASSLRRDFSNQPQHF.

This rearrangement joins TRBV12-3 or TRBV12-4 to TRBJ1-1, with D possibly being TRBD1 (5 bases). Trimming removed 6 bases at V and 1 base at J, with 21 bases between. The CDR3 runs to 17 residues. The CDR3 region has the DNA TGTGCCAGCAGCGTAGGGGCAGGATGGCAGCCGAACACTGAAGCTTTCTTT. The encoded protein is CASSVGAGWQPNTEAFF.

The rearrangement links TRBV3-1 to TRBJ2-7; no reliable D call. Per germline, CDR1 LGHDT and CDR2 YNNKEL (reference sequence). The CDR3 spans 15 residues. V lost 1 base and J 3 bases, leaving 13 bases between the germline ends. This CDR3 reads CASSQGAEENYEQYF. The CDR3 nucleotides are TGTGCCAGCAGCCAAGGGGCTGAAGAGAACTACGAGCAGTACTTC.